This TCR beta chain was sequenced in a study of molecular identifiers for immune sequencing clone quantification. Study-level findings and limits: Clones above 20 RNA copies contained over 98% of effector molecules and under 1% of naive molecules.

This clonotype was seen many times. Its antigen is currently unknown. MiXCR, run by TCRdb on the PCR reads, gives a single entry per CDR3 protein. This sample has about 60,000 distinct CDR3 sequences, with around a sixth found just once. RNA fractions of 10%, 30% or 50% and 20,000 to 1,000,000 sorted cells were the source of naive CD8 libraries. Naive CD8 T cell sorting was performed on the CD8+CD4-CCR7+CD45RA+ phenotype. Germline V lookup: CDR1 DFQATT, CDR2 SNEGSKA (reference sequence). The CDR3 covers 14 residues. V lost 4 bases, J lost 3 bases, and 7 bases stayed unmatched. The TCR was taken from a human donor in good health. Some libraries in this study had Jurkat cell RNA spiked in. The sequencing sample was made of naive CD8+ T cells from blood, with Jurkat cell RNA spiked in. Subset of the sample: FACS-sorted CD8+CD4-CCR7+CD45RA+ naive T cells. The V gene is TRBV20-1, the J gene TRBJ2-3, with 7 bases fitting TRBD2. DNA for the CDR3: TGCAGTGCTAATCCGGGAGGAAATACAGATACGCAGTATTTT. The encoded protein is CSANPGGNTDTQYF.